This section outlines one T cell receptor beta chain sequence together with its context. Its antigen target is currently unknown. The record has no base qualities; no much larger clone is one base away. Peripheral blood CD8+ and CD4+ T cells from healthy donors, Susac syndrome patients and multiple sclerosis patients were profiled by high-throughput TCR beta sequencing. The Susac syndrome patients fulfilled recently defined diagnostic criteria for either definite or probable disease. Bulk CD8+ and CD4+ T cells were purified by magnetic negative isolation, whereas CD8+ TEMRA cells were enriched by FACS. Blood was drawn into EDTA tubes, processed within 24 hours, and PBMCs were isolated by density gradient centrifugation. PBMCs intended for TCR sequencing were frozen in liquid nitrogen and were later thawed in a 37 degrees C water bath. A purity of at least 90% was achieved for sorted or isolated CD4+, CD8+ and CD8+ TEMRA cells.

The data are from a study of CD8 T cells in Susac syndrome (dated by TCRdb to the late 2010s). Looking at the study overall: Among the Susac syndrome patients who were sequenced, clinically active disease was present in six and clinical remission was observed in about eight. At blood withdrawal, Susac syndrome patients were therapy-naive, treated with corticosteroids (with IVIg additionally given to some), or treated with IVIg alone. Whether CD8+ T cell activation and differentiation in Susac syndrome was antigen driven was tested using repertoire sequencing. The clonality of the CD8+ T cell repertoire was compared across approximately 11 healthy donors, some 14 Susac syndrome patients and under 19 multiple sclerosis patients.

From its cysteine to its phenylalanine, the CDR3 spans 15 amino acids. Only the CDR3 region is kept as DNA, spanning 45 bases read in frame from base 1. From a lookup of the germline V gene, CDR1 and CDR2 are SGHAT and FQNNGV. V has 5 bases trimmed and J has 0 bases trimmed; junction bases matching no gene number 3. RNA was extracted using the RNeasy kit, and about 0.5 to 1 microgram was reverse transcribed with random hexamers. The immunoSEQ multiplex PCR assay, which covers 54 Vbeta and 13 Jbeta segments, was used to amplify TCR beta CDR3 regions. PCR amplification bias was corrected by using a synthetic template baseline for primer optimization and computational correction. The paper's processing steps were these. Reads were assigned to V, D and J genes according to IMGT and analyzed in immunoSEQ Analyzer, with only productive sequences retained. Clonality was calculated as one minus the Shannon entropy normalized by log2 of the number of productive unique sequences. For each patient and control, public and private clones were evaluated within the 100 most prevalent clones. Susac-specific clones were defined as absent from healthy and MS cohorts, 850 to 1,300 published viral clones and other ImmuneACCESS disease sequences. Starting from the raw public reads, TCRdb applied fastp trimming at Q25, assembled clones with MiXCR and retained in-frame beta chains. Rows are combined by CDR3 protein, so each entry shows the most common genes and DNA. TCRdb, rather than the study authors, made the V and J calls. The sample includes roughly 110,000 distinct CDR3 sequences, with less than 95% observed a single time. Roughly 0.43% of the sample lies in the top ten.

Study-wide conclusions, independent of this receptor: The number of individuals in the TCR sequencing and HLA analysis was acknowledged as relatively small. Roughly 15 and five Susac-specific public clones were found in the total CD8+ and CD8+ TEMRA repertoires, respectively. Clonal expansion was seen in Susac syndrome CD8+ repertoires, peaking in CD8+ TEMRA cells and being greater in clinically active patients than in remitting ones.

Specimen: CD8+ T cells from PBMCs. Recombination linked TRBV11-2 to TRBJ2-5, with 10 bases matching TRBD2. This sequence was found in a human donor with Susac syndrome. The CDR3 protein is CASSPTSGYQETQYF. The DNA is TGTGCCAGCAGCCCGACTAGCGGGTACCAAGAGACCCAGTACTTC.